This T cell receptor beta chain was observed in a study of blood T cell repertoires in COVID-19. Study context: PBMCs, B-cell-depleted T cells, or T cells provided the cDNA or gDNA that made up the material.

Generated by immunoSEQ multiplex PCR, the TCRdb table keeps only in-frame clones and is missing some. The repertoire holds fewer than 350,000 clones, around nine tenths seen once, with less than 15% in the top ten. Germline values: CDR1 SGDLS, CDR2 YYNGEE. J gave up 3 bases and V 0 bases, and 5 bases lay outside the gene matches. CDR3 length equals 16 residues. What was sequenced was peripheral blood. The receptor's source is an older woman with COVID-19, enrolled during active disease. The rearrangement links TRBV9 to TRBJ2-3; 9 nucleotides agree with TRBD2. In nucleotides, the CDR3 is TGTGCCAGCAGCGTAGTGGCGGGGGGGCCAACAGATACGCAGTATTTT. Protein product: CASSVVAGGPTDTQYF.